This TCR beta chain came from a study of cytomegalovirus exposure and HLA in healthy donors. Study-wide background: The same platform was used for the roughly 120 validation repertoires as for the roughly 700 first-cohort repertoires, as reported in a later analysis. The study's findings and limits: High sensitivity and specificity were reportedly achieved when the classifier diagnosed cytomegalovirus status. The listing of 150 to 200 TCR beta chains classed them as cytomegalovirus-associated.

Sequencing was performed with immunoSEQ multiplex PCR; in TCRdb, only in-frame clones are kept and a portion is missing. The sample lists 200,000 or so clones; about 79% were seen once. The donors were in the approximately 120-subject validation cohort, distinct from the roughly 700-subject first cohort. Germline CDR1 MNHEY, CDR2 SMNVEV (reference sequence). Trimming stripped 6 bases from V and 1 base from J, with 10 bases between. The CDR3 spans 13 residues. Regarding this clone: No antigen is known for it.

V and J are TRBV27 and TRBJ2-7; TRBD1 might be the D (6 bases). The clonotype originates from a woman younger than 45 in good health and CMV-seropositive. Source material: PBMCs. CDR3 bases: TGTGCCAGCAGCTACAGGGATTCCTACGAGCAGTACTTC. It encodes CASSYRDSYEQYF.